These T cell receptor beta chains were read from a single sample in a study of OX40 agonist ivuxolimab in advanced cancers. Measured with immunoSEQ multiplex PCR; TCRdb has only the in-frame clones, and not every one. The sample records 26,000 or so clones, 76% being singletons. The sequencing used CD4+ or CD8+ T cells sorted from blood, collected in a trial of the OX40 agonist ivuxolimab. The receptors here all came from an adult with an advanced solid tumor such as melanoma, head and neck, liver or kidney cancer. The CDR3 runs from the conserved cysteine through the conserved F or W. Each record gives: D gene, J gene, clone size, V gene, CDR3 DNA, CDR3 protein. D genes are given only for firm matches. Clone size is not always given. Where it is, it says once, few, many or a class for expanded clones.

D gene: NA
J gene: TRBJ2-1
clone size: NA
V gene: TRBV19
CDR3 DNA: TGTGCCAGTAAGCGAAATAGAGACTCCTATTCCTACAATGAGCAGTTCTTC
CDR3 protein: CASKRNRDSYSYNEQFF

D gene: NA
J gene: TRBJ2-7
clone size: once
V gene: TRBV27
CDR3 DNA: TGTGCCAGCAGGAGGGGGAATTACGAGCAGTACTTC
CDR3 protein: CASRRGNYEQYF

D gene: NA
J gene: TRBJ2-5
clone size: NA
V gene: TRBV18
CDR3 DNA: TGTGCCAGCTCCCCCCCACAAGAGACCCAGTACTTC
CDR3 protein: CASSPPQETQYF

D gene: NA
J gene: TRBJ1-3
clone size: few
V gene: TRBV19
CDR3 DNA: TGTGCCAGTACTCTGGGGGAATCTGGAAACACCATATATTTT
CDR3 protein: CASTLGESGNTIYF

D gene: TRBD1
J gene: TRBJ2-5
clone size: NA
V gene: TRBV5-5
CDR3 DNA: TGTGCCAGCAGCGCGGGAGACAGGGGGCAGGGAGAGACCCAGTACTTC
CDR3 protein: CASSAGDRGQGETQYF

D gene: TRBD1
J gene: TRBJ1-3
clone size: NA
V gene: TRBV5-1
CDR3 DNA: TGCGCCAGCAGACCAGGGGGCGATGCTGGAAACACCATATATTTT
CDR3 protein: CASRPGGDAGNTIYF

D gene: NA
J gene: TRBJ1-1
clone size: NA
V gene: TRBV10-3
CDR3 DNA: TGTGCCATCAGTGAGTCTGGCAGGGTGGGCACTGAAGCTTTCTTT
CDR3 protein: CAISESGRVGTEAFF

D gene: NA
J gene: TRBJ2-1
clone size: NA
V gene: TRBV11-1
CDR3 DNA: TGTGCCAGCAGCTTGGCCGGGACCCCCAACAAGCAGTTCTTC
CDR3 protein: CASSLAGTPNKQFF

D gene: TRBD1
J gene: TRBJ1-4
clone size: NA
V gene: TRBV9
CDR3 DNA: TGTGCCAGCAGCATGGGACAGGGCGGCGAAAAACTGTTTTTT
CDR3 protein: CASSMGQGGEKLFF

D gene: NA
J gene: TRBJ1-2
clone size: few
V gene: TRBV5-5
CDR3 DNA: TGTGCCAGCAGTTGGGCGATGGAGTGGGGCTACACCTTC
CDR3 protein: CASSWAMEWGYTF

D gene: NA
J gene: TRBJ1-6
clone size: NA
V gene: TRBV7-6
CDR3 DNA: TGTGCCAGCAGCTTATTAGGGACGGGCATTAACGCCCTCCACTTT
CDR3 protein: CASSLLGTGINALHF

D gene: NA
J gene: TRBJ2-4
clone size: few
V gene: TRBV10-2
CDR3 DNA: TGCGCCAGCAGTGAGCCGACGAGAAAGGGGGACATTCAGTACTTC
CDR3 protein: CASSEPTRKGDIQYF

D gene: NA
J gene: TRBJ1-1
clone size: NA
V gene: TRBV7-3
CDR3 DNA: TGTGCCAGCAGTGGACAATTGAACACTGAAGCTTTCTTT
CDR3 protein: CASSGQLNTEAFF

D gene: TRBD1
J gene: TRBJ1-2
clone size: NA
V gene: TRBV5-1
CDR3 DNA: TGCGCCAGCAGCTTGACTCTCTCCCGGGACAGGTTTCCTTATGGCTACACCTTC
CDR3 protein: CASSLTLSRDRFPYGYTF

D gene: NA
J gene: TRBJ1-2
clone size: NA
V gene: TRBV2
CDR3 DNA: TGTGCCAGCAAATTCGAAGCTAACTATGGCTACACCTTC
CDR3 protein: CASKFEANYGYTF

D gene: NA
J gene: TRBJ2-2
clone size: NA
V gene: TRBV7-2
CDR3 DNA: TGTGCCAGCAGCTTAGCGGCAGCCGGGGAGCTGTTTTTT
CDR3 protein: CASSLAAAGELFF

D gene: TRBD2
J gene: TRBJ2-3
clone size: NA
V gene: TRBV13
CDR3 DNA: TGTGCCAGCAGCTACGGGACTAGCGGGGGAGCCGCGGATACGCAGTATTTT
CDR3 protein: CASSYGTSGGAADTQYF

D gene: TRBD1
J gene: TRBJ1-4
clone size: NA
V gene: TRBV2
CDR3 DNA: TGTGCCAGCAGACGGACAGGGACAACTAATGAAAAACTGTTTTTT
CDR3 protein: CASRRTGTTNEKLFF